Sequencing of this T cell receptor (beta chain) was carried out in a study of cytomegalovirus exposure and HLA in healthy donors. For the study at large: Unique TCR beta sequences numbering over 100 million came from some 200 million T cells in an earlier analysis.

Findings and limits, study-wide: Cytomegalovirus status was reportedly diagnosed by the classifier with high specificity and sensitivity.

As to this clone: The antigen is undetermined.

The PCR contained 60 Vbeta and 13 Jbeta primers. Data came from immunoSEQ multiplex PCR; TCRdb stores just in-frame clones and leaves some out. Found here are approximately 170,000 clones, around 80% of them singletons; the top ten hold under 2.5%. The CDR3 runs to 14 residues. CDR1 is MNHEY, CDR2 SMNVEV, per germline (reference sequence). Trimming pared 2 bases from V and 3 bases from J, leaving 7 bases between. This receptor was taken from a woman in her 30s in good health and CMV-seropositive. The sequenced sample was PBMCs. V is TRBV27 and J is TRBJ2-2, with D possibly being TRBD1 (5 bases). The CDR3 sequence is CASSLDSYTGELFF. CDR3 bases: TGTGCCAGCAGTTTAGACAGTTACACCGGGGAGCTGTTTTTT.